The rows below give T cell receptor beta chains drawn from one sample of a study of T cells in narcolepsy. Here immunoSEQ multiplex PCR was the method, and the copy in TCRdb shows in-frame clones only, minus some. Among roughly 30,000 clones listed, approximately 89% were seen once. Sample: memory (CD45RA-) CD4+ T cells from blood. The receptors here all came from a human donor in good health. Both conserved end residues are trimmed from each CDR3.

ASSRTGTEGSPLH | 13 | TRBV19
ASSGRREAATGELF | 14 | TRBV19
ASSERASGSNEQF | 13 | TRBV6-4
ASSWSGRDEQF | 11 | TRBV7-9
ASSRTGAAPEAF | 12 | TRBV19
ASSIDRVYGYT | 11 | TRBV19
ASSFTLAGGLNEQY | 14 | TRBV9
ASSSGERRQSSYEQY | 15 | TRBV11-3
ASSFLPGGTEAF | 12 | TRBV28
ASSSLTSGVLDTQY | 14 | TRBV5-1
ASSPGGLSTDTQY | 13 | TRBV11-2
ASSQTMGTGYTEAF | 14 | TRBV4-2
ASSSGTGGYNSPLH | 14 | TRBV7-9
ASPQRRQANTGELF | 14 | TRBV7-2
ASSLRGNTIY | 10 | TRBV13
ASSEATPSQGYNSPLH | 16 | TRBV6-1
ASSAGTSGQETQY | 13 | TRBV27
AISESFLGGPVNEQF | 15 | TRBV10-3
ASSQDHRGEETQY | 13 | TRBV4-1
ASSISLTSITF | 11 | TRBV7-2
SVRQQETQY | 9 | TRBV29-1
ASSPLAGGGTGELF | 14 | TRBV5-4
AWSASRSGHEQY | 12 | TRBV30
ASSDKAGGSQPQH | 13 | TRBV2
AWSVRGRASETQY | 13 | TRBV30
ASSARTGPYYSYNEQF | 16 | TRBV21-1
ASTRDRSYEQY | 11 | TRBV2
ASSGGQETQY | 10 | TRBV2
ASSKRDRVGQPQH | 13 | TRBV19
ASSIYGGSTDTQY | 13 | TRBV19
ATSRDKSTEAF | 11 | TRBV15
ASSSGGGEETQY | 12 | TRBV5-1
ASSYSNGVGNTIY | 13 | TRBV6-5
ASSPPTPGPLYEQY | 14 | TRBV18
ASSFGGPLTGETQY | 14 | TRBV6-6
ASSLGTSEQY | 10 | TRBV18
ASSLGQVEKLF | 11 | TRBV18
ASSYGQANPTRHYEQF | 16 | TRBV7-2
ASSQVIDGETQY | 12 | TRBV4-3
ASSLTSGFYEQY | 12 | TRBV5-1
AAETESNQPQH | 11 | TRBV10-3
ASGPWDTRDTEAF | 13 | TRBV10-2
ASSIGRGEAF | 10 | TRBV19
AWSVMVQETQY | 11 | TRBV30
ASSPTGYGYT | 10 | TRBV6-5
ASSSPGLAGVEQY | 13 | TRBV6-1